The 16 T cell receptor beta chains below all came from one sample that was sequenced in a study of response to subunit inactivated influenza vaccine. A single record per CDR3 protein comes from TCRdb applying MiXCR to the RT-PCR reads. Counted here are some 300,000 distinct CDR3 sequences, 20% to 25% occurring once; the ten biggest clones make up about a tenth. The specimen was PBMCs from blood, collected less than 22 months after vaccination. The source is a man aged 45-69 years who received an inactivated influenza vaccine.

In DNA form, the CDR3 reads TGTGCCAGCAGTGGTACGAGAGGGACAGTGCAGTACTTC. This codes for CASSGTRGTVQYF. The chain combines TRBV25-1 with TRBJ2-7, with 7 bases aligning to TRBD1. V was clipped by 4 bases and J by 9 bases; unmatched bases: 9. The CDR3 is 13 residues long. Germline V lookup: CDR1 MGHDK, CDR2 SYGVNS.

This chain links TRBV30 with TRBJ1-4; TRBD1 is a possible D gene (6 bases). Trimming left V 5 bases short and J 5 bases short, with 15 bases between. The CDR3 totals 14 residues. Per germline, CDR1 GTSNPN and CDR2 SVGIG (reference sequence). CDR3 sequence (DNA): TGTGCCTGGCAAGCACAGGGCCCGAATGAAAAACTGTTTTTT. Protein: CAWQAQGPNEKLFF. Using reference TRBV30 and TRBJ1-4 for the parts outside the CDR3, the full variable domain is SQTIHQWPATLVQPVGSPLSLECTVEGTSNPNLYWYRQAAGRGLQLLFYSVGIGQISSEVPQNLSASRPQDRQFILSSKKLLLSDSGFYLCAWQAQGPNEKLFFGSGTQLSVL.

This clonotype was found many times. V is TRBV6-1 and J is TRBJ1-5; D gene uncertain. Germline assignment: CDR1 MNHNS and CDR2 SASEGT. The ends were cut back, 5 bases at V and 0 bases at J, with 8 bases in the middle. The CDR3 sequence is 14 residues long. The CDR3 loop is CASSPAYSNQPQHF. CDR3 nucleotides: TGTGCCAGCAGTCCAGCATATAGCAATCAGCCCCAGCATTTT.

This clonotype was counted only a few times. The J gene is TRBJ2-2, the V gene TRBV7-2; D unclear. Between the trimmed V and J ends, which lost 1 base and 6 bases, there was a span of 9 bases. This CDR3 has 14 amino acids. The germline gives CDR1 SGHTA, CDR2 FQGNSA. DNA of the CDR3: TGTGCCAGCAGCTTAGGAGGCACTGCCGGGGAGCTGTTTTTT. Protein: CASSLGGTAGELFF. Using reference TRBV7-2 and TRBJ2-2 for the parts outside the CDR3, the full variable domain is GAGVSQSPSNKVTEKGKDVELRCDPISGHTALYWYRQSLGQGLEFLIYFQGNSAPDKSGLPSDRFSAERTGGSVSTLTIQRTQQEDSAVYLCASSLGGTAGELFFGEGSRLTVL.

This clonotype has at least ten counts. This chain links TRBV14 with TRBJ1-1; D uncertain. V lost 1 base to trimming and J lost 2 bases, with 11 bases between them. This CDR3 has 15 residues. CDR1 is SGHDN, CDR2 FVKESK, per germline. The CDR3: CASSQAVPRNTEAFF. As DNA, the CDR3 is TGTGCCAGCAGCCAAGCCGTTCCGCGAAACACTGAAGCTTTCTTT.

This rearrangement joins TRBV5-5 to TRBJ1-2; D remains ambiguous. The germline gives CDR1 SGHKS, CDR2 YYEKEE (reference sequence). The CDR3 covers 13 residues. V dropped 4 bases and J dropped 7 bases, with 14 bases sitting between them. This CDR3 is CASSPAIVRGYTF. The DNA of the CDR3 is TGTGCCAGCAGCCCCGCCATTGTGCGTGGCTACACCTTC. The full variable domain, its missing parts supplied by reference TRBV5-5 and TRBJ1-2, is DAGVTQSPTHLIKTRGQQVTLRCSPISGHKSVSWYQQVLGQGPQFIFQYYEKEERGRGNFPDRFSARQFPNYSSELNVNALLLGDSALYLCASSPAIVRGYTFGSGTRLTVV.

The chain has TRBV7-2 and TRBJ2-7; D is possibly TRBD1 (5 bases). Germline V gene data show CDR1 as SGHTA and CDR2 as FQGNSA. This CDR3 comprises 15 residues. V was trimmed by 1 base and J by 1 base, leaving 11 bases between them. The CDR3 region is CASSLGWQGSYEQYF. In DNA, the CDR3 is TGTGCCAGCAGCTTAGGATGGCAGGGATCCTACGAGCAGTACTTC.

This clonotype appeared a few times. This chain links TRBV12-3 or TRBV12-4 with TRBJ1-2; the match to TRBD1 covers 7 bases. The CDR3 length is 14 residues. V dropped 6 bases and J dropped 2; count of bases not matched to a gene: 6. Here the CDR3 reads CASRDRALNYGYTF. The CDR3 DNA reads TGTGCCAGCAGAGACAGGGCATTGAACTATGGCTACACCTTC.

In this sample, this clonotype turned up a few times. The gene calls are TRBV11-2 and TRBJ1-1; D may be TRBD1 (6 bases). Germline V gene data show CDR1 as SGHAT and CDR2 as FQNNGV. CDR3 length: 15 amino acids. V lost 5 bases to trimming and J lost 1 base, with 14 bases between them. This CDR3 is CASSIMDSPNTEAFF. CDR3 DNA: TGTGCCAGCAGCATAATGGACAGCCCGAACACTGAAGCTTTCTTT.

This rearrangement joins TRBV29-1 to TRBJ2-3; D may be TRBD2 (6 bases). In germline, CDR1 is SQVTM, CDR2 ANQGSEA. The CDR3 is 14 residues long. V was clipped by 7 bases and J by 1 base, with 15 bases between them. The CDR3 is CSARWGVRTDTQYF. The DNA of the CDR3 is TGCAGCGCCCGGTGGGGGGTCCGCACAGATACGCAGTATTTT.

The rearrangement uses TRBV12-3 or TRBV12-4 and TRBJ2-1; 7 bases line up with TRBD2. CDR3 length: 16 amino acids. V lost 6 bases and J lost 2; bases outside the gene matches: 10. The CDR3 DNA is TGTGCCAGCAGACGCCAAAGCGGGGCCCCCTACAATGAGCAGTTCTTC. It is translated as CASRRQSGAPYNEQFF.

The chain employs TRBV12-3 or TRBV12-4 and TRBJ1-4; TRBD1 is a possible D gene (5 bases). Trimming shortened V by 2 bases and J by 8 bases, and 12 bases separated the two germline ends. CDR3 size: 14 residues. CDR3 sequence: CASSLMGLFEKLFF. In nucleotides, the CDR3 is TGTGCCAGCAGTTTAATGGGACTCTTCGAAAAACTGTTTTTT.

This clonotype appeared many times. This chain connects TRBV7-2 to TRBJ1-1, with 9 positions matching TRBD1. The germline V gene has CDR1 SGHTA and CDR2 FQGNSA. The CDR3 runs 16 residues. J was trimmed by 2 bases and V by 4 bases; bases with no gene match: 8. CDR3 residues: CASSWPQGAGNTEAFF. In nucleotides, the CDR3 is TGTGCCAGCAGCTGGCCACAGGGGGCCGGAAACACTGAAGCTTTCTTT.

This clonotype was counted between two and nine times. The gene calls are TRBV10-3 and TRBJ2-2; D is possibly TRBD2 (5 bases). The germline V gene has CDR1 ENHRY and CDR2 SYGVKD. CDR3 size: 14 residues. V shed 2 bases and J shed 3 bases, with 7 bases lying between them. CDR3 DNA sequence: TGTGCCATCAGTGAGGTTAGCGACACCGGGGAGCTGTTTTTT. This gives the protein CAISEVSDTGELFF.

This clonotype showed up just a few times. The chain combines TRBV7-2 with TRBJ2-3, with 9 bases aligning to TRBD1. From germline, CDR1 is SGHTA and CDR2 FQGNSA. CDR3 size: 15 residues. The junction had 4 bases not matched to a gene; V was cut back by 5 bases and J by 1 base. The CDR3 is CASSTRTGGTDTQYF. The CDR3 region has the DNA TGTGCCAGCAGCACCCGGACAGGGGGCACAGATACGCAGTATTTT. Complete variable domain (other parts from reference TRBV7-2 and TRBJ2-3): GAGVSQSPSNKVTEKGKDVELRCDPISGHTALYWYRQSLGQGLEFLIYFQGNSAPDKSGLPSDRFSAERTGGSVSTLTIQRTQQEDSAVYLCASSTRTGGTDTQYFGPGTRLTVL.

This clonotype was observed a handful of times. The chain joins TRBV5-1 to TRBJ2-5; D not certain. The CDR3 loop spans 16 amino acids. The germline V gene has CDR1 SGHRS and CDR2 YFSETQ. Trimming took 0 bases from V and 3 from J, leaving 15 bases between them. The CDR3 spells CASSLEVISPEETQYF. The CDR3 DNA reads TGCGCCAGCAGCTTGGAGGTTATCTCCCCTGAAGAGACCCAGTACTTC.